This T cell receptor beta chain stems from a study of T cells after posttransplantation cyclophosphamide. This clone was observed a handful of times. The antigen is unknown. Cyclophosphamide on days +3 and +4 followed busulfan-fludarabine conditioning and a marrow graft. The protocol was immunoSEQ multiplex PCR, while the TCRdb copy is restricted to in-frame clones and leaves out a portion. The sample contains around 12,000 clones, none of them singletons. Study results and limitations: Later post-transplant blood repertoires were often dominated by donor CD8+ memory clones. Blood and skin or GI T cell repertoires showed limited TRB overlap.

Germline CDR1 is PRHDT and CDR2 is FYEKMQ (reference sequence). With 3 bases removed from V and 5 bases from J, the gap between germline ends came to 14 bases. The length of the CDR3 is 14 residues. The clonotype comes from a female patient aged 40-49 years who received an allogeneic stem cell transplant from an unrelated donor, was CMV-positive, and had acute GVHD only. Some T cells may be the graft donor's. The sample here was PBMCs, taken after allogeneic stem cell transplant with posttransplant cyclophosphamide. J is TRBJ2-7 and V is TRBV13; a weak D match, TRBD1 (6 bases). CDR3 region: CASSFRRGTHEQYF. The CDR3 DNA is TGTGCCAGCAGCTTCCGCAGGGGAACCCACGAGCAGTACTTC.